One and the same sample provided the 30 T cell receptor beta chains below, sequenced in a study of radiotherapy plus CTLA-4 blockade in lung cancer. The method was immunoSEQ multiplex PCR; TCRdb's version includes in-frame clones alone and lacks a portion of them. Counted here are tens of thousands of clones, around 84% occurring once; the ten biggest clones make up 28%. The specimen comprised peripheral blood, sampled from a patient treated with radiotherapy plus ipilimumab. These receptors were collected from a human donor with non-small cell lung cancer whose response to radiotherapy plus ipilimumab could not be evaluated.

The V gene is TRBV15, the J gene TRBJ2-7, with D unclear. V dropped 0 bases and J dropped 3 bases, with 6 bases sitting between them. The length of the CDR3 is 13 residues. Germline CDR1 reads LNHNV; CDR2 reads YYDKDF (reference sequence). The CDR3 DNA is TGTGCCACCAGCAGAGATCCCGGCTACGAGCAGTACTTC. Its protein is CATSRDPGYEQYF.

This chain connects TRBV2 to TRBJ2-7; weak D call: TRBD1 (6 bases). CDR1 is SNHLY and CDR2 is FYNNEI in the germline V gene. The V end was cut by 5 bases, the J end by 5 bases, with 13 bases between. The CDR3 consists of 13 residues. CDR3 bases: TGTGCCAGCAGTCCGAGAACAGGGCACGAGCAGTACTTC. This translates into CASSPRTGHEQYF.

The CDR3 spells CASSLDRKSNYGYTF. Written as DNA, the CDR3 is TGCGCCAGCAGCTTAGACAGGAAATCTAACTATGGCTACACCTTC. The V and J genes are TRBV5-1 and TRBJ1-2; maybe TRBD1 (6 bases). Trimming removed 2 bases at V and 0 bases at J, with 11 bases between. Germline CDR1 and CDR2: SGHRS and YFSETQ. The CDR3 is made up of 15 amino acids.

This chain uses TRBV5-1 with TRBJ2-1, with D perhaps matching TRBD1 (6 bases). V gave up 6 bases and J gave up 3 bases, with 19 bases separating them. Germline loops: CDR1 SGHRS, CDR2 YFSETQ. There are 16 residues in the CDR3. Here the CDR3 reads CASTGQPPNLYNEQFF. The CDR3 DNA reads TGCGCCAGCACCGGACAGCCCCCGAATCTCTACAATGAGCAGTTCTTC.

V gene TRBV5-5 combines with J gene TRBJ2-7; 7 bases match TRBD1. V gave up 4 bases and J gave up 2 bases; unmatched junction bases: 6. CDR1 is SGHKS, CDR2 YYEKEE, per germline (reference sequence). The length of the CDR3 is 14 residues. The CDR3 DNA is TGTGCCAGCAGCAGACCGACAGGGCCCTACGAGCAGTACTTC. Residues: CASSRPTGPYEQYF.

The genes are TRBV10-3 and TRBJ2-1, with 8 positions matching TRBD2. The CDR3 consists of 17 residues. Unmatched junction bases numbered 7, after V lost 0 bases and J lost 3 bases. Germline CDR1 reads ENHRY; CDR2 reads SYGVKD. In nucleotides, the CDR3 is TGTGCCATCAGTGAGTCGTTGAGCGGGAGTCTCTACAATGAGCAGTTCTTC. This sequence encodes CAISESLSGSLYNEQFF.

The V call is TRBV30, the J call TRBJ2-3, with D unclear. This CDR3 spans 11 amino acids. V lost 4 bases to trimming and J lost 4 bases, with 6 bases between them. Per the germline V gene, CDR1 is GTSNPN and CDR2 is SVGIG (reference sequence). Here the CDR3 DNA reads TGTGCCTGGAAAGGAGCAGATACGCAGTATTTT. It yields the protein CAWKGADTQYF.

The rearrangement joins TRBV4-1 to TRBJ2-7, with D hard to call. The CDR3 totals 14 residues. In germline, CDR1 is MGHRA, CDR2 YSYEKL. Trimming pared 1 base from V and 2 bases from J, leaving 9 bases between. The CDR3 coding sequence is TGCGCCAGCAGCCAAGCCAGTACCCCCTACGAGCAGTACTTC. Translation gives CASSQASTPYEQYF.

CDR3 protein: CASPLRVSYEQYF. In DNA, the CDR3 is TGTGCCAGCCCCCTCAGGGTCTCCTACGAGCAGTACTTC. This chain joins TRBV7-3 and TRBJ2-7, with a tentative D call TRBD1 (5 bases). V was shortened by 8 bases and J by 0 bases, with 11 bases between the two germline ends. There are 13 residues in the CDR3. CDR1 is SGHTA, CDR2 FQGTGA, per germline.

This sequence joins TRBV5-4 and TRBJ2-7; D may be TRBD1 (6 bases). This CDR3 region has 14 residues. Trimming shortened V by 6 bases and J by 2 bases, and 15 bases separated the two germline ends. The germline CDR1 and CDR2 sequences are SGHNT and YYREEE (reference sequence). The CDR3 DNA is TGTGCCAGCAAATCGCAAGGGGGTCCCTACGAGCAGTACTTC. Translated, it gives CASKSQGGPYEQYF.

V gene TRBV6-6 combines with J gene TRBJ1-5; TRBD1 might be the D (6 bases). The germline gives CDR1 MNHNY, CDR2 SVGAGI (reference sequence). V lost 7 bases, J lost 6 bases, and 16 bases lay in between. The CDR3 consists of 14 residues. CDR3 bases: TGTGCCAGCACCGATTACAGGGATGGTCAGCCCCAGCATTTT. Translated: CASTDYRDGQPQHF.

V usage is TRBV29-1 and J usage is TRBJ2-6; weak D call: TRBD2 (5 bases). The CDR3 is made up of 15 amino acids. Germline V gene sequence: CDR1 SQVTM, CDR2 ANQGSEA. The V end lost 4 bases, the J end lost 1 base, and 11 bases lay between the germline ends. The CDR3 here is CSVVGEMSGANVLTF. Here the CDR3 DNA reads TGCAGCGTTGTCGGGGAGATGTCTGGGGCCAACGTCCTGACTTTC. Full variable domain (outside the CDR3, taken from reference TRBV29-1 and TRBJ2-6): SAVISQKPSRDICQRGTSLTIQCQVDSQVTMMFWYRQQPGQSLTLIATANQGSEATYESGFVIDKFPISRPNLTFSTLTVSNMSPEDSSIYLCSVVGEMSGANVLTFGAGSRLTVL.

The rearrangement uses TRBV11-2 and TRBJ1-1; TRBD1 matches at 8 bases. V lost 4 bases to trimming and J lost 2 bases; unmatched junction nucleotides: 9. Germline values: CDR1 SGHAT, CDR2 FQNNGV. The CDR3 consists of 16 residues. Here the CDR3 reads CASSSARQGSNTEAFF. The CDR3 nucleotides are TGTGCCAGCAGCTCCGCACGACAGGGGTCAAACACTGAAGCTTTCTTT.

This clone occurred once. As DNA, the CDR3 is TGTGCCAGCATAAGGAGGGGTGGCACTGAAGCTTTCTTT. Translation: CASIRRGGTEAFF. The V call is TRBV2, the J call TRBJ1-1, with D possibly TRBD1 on 5 matching bases. Germline V gives CDR1 SNHLY, CDR2 FYNNEI. V was cut by 7 bases and J by 4 bases, with 13 bases left in between. The CDR3 is 13 amino acids.

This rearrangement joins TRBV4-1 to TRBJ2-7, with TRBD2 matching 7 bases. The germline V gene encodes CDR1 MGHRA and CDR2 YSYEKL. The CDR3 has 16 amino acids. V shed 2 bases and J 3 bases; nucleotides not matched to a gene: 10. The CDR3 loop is CASSQPAGGSFYEQYF. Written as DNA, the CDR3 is TGCGCCAGCAGCCAACCGGCCGGGGGGTCATTCTACGAGCAGTACTTC.

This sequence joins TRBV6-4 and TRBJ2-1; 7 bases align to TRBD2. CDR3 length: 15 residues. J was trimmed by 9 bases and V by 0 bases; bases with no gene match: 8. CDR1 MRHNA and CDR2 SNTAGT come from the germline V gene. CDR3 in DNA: TGTGCCAGCAGTGACTCGATTAGGACTAGGTCTGAGCAGTTCTTC. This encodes CASSDSIRTRSEQFF.

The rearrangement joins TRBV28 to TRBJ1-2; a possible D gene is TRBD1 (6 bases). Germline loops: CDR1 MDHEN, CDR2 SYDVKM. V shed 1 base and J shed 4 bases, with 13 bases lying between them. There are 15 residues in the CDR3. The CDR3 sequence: CASSLFRQAGYGYTF. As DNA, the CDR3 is TGTGCCAGCAGTTTATTTCGACAGGCGGGCTATGGCTACACCTTC.

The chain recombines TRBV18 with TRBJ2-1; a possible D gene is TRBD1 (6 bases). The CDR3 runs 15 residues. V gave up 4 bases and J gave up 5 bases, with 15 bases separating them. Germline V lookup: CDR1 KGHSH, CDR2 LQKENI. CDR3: CASSRAQGKNNEQFF. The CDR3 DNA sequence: TGTGCCAGCTCACGCGCGCAGGGGAAAAACAATGAGCAGTTCTTC.

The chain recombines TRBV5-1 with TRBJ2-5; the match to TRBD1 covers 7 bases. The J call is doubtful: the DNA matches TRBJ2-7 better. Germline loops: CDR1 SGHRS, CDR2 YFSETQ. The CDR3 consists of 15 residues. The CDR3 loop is CASSLTGAQSIEQYF. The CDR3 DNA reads TGCGCCAGCAGTTTAACAGGGGCCCAATCCATCGAGCAGTACTTC.

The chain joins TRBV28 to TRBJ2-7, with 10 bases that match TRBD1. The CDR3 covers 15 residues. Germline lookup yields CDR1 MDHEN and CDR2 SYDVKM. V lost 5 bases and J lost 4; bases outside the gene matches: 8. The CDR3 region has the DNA TGTGCCAGCAGTGCGACAGGGGGCGCCAGGTACGAGCAGTACTTC. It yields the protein CASSATGGARYEQYF.

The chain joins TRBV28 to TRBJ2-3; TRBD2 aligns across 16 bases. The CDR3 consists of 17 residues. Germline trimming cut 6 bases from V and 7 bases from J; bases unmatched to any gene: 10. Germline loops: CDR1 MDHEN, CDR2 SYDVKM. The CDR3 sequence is CASSSLGLAGGPNTQYF. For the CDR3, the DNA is TGTGCCAGCAGCTCATTGGGACTAGCGGGAGGGCCGAATACGCAGTATTTT. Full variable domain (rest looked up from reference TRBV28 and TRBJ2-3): DVKVTQSSRYLVKRTGEKVFLECVQDMDHENMFWYRQDPGLGLRLIYFSYDVKMKEKGDIPEGYSVSREKKERFSLILESASTNQTSMYLCASSSLGLAGGPNTQYFGPGTRLTVL.

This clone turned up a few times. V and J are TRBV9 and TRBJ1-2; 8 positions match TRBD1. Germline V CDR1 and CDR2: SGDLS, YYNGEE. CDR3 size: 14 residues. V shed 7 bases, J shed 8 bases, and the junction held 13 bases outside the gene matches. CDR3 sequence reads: CASDPGQGSEGYTF. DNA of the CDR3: TGTGCCAGCGACCCCGGACAGGGCTCGGAGGGCTACACCTTC.

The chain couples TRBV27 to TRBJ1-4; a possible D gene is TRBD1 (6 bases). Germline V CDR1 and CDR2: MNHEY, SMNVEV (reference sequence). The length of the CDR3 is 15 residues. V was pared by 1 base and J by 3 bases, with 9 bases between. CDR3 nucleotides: TGTGCCAGCAGTTTATTGGGGGGGCCTAATGAAAAACTGTTTTTT. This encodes CASSLLGGPNEKLFF. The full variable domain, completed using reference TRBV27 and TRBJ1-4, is EAQVTQNPRYLITVTGKKLTVTCSQNMNHEYMSWYRQDPGLGLRQIYYSMNVEVTDKGDVPEGYKVSRKEKRNFPLILESPSPNQTSLYFCASSLLGGPNEKLFFGSGTQLSVL.

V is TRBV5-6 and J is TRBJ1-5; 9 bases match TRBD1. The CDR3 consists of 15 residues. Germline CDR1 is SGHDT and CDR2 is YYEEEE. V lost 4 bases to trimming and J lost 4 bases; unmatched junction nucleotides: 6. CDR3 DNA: TGTGCCAGCAGCCCCGGGACAGGGTTGAATCAGCCCCAGCATTTT. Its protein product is CASSPGTGLNQPQHF. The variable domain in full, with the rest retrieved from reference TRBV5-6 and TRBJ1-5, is DAGVTQSPTHLIKTRGQQVTLRCSPKSGHDTVSWYQQALGQGPQFIFQYYEEEERQRGNFPDRFSGHQFPNYSSELNVNALLLGDSALYLCASSPGTGLNQPQHFGDGTRLSIL.

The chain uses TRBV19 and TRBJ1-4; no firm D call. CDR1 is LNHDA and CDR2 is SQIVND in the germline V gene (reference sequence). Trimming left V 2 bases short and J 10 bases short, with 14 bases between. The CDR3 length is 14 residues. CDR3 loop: CASSIFVGGGKLFF. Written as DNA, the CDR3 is TGTGCCAGTAGTATATTTGTTGGAGGAGGAAAACTGTTTTTT. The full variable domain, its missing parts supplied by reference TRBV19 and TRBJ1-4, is DGGITQSPKYLFRKEGQNVTLSCEQNLNHDAMYWYRQDPGQGLRLIYYSQIVNDFQKGDIAEGYSVSREKKESFPLTVTSAQKNPTAFYLCASSIFVGGGKLFFGSGTQLSVL.

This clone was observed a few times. The CDR3 protein is CASSPGQGPNYGYTF. The DNA of the CDR3 is TGTGCCAGCAGTCCAGGACAAGGCCCCAACTATGGCTACACCTTC. The chain combines TRBV28 with TRBJ1-2; possible D gene TRBD1, 5 bases. The CDR3 runs to 15 residues. Looked up from germline, CDR1 is MDHEN and CDR2 is SYDVKM. V was cut by 5 bases and J by 2 bases, with 15 bases left in between.

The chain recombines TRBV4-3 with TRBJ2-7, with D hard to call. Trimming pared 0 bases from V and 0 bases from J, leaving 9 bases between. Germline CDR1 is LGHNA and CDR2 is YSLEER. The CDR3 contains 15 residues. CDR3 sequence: CASSQDHEFSYEQYF. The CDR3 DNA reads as TGCGCCAGCAGCCAAGATCACGAGTTCTCCTACGAGCAGTACTTC.

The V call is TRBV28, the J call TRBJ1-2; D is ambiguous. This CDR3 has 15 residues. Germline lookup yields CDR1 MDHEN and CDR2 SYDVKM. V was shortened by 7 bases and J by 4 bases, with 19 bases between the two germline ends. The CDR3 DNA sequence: TGTGCCAGCACCCCCCCTGGTCAGGTCACCTATGGCTACACCTTC. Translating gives CASTPPGQVTYGYTF.

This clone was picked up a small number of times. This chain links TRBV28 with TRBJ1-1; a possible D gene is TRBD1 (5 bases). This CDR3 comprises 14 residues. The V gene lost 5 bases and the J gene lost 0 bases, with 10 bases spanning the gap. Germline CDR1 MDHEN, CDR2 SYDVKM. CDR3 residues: CASSTQTVNTEAFF. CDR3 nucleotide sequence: TGTGCCAGCAGTACTCAGACAGTGAACACTGAAGCTTTCTTT. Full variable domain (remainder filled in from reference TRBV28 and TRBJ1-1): DVKVTQSSRYLVKRTGEKVFLECVQDMDHENMFWYRQDPGLGLRLIYFSYDVKMKEKGDIPEGYSVSREKKERFSLILESASTNQTSMYLCASSTQTVNTEAFFGQGTRLTVV.

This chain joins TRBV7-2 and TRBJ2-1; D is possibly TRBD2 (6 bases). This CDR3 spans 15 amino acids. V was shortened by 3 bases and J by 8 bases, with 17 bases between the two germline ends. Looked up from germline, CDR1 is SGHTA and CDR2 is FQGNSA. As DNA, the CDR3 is TGTGCCAGCAGCTTTTTCCGAGGGACTTGGGATGAGCAGTTCTTC. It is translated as CASSFFRGTWDEQFF.